This T cell receptor (beta chain) was sequenced during a study of cytomegalovirus exposure and HLA in healthy donors. Across the whole study: From HLA-typed donors, an early data release held 70 million to 95 million unique TCRs. Regarding the study as a whole: It was 150 or so TCR beta chains that were listed as cytomegalovirus-associated. A later look showed TCR association rates differing by HLA locus, highest for DRB1 and lowest for HLA-C. HLA alleles were associated with roughly 15,000 TCR beta sequences in a later analysis at 0.05 false discovery rate.

The CDR3 contains 15 residues. The V and J ends lost 4 bases and 0 bases, in that order; junction bases with no gene match: 5. Germline V gene lookup returns CDR1 SEHNR and CDR2 FQNEAQ (reference sequence). In the case of this clone: What it binds is not known.

The PCR contained 60 Vbeta and 13 Jbeta primers. TCRdb's table, derived via immunoSEQ multiplex PCR, lists solely in-frame clones and lacks some. Among over 250,000 clones listed, around two thirds were seen once. This TCR came from a female donor in good health and CMV-seronegative. The sequenced sample consisted of PBMCs. The chain uses TRBV7-9 and TRBJ1-1; 7 nucleotides agree with TRBD1. The CDR3 sequence: CASSSGDRMNTEAFF. The CDR3 region has the DNA TGTGCCAGCAGCTCTGGGGACAGAATGAACACTGAAGCTTTCTTT.